This T cell receptor (beta chain) came from a study of cytomegalovirus exposure and HLA in healthy donors. PCR primers comprised 60 Vbeta and 13 Jbeta primers. Profiling relied on immunoSEQ multiplex PCR, and the TCRdb table lists in-frame clones only, not all of them. Here the sample spans roughly 150,000 clones, approximately 63% being singletons. This clone occurred a few times. The specimen was PBMCs. This receptor was identified in an older woman in good health and CMV-seropositive.

CDR3 protein: CASSAVEGNQPQHF. CDR3 nucleotides: TGTGCCAGCAGTGCAGTTGAAGGCAATCAGCCCCAGCATTTT. The chain links TRBV6-1 to TRBJ1-5, with D hard to call. Germline CDR1 reads MNHNS; CDR2 reads SASEGT. The CDR3 is 14 amino acids. Trimming cost V 4 bases and J 2 bases, with 9 bases left between them.